The 18 T cell receptor beta chains presented below share a single source sample, sequenced in a study of regulatory T cells in long-lasting Graves disease. Described time point: persistent/refractory GD, antithyroid drugs over 5 years with positive TRAb. Extracted PBMC RNA gave rise to the TCR library. Sequencing libraries for TCR beta were prepared with iRepertoire HTBI primers and Arm-PCR of CDR3 regions. TCRdb called the multiplex PCR reads again in MiXCR, with one record for every CDR3 protein. Here the sample spans 400,000 to 500,000 distinct CDR3 sequences, 20% to 25% being singletons. Here the sequenced sample was peripheral blood mononuclear cells (PBMCs), taken when the disease was refractory, from a patient treated with antithyroid drugs. All receptors derive from a female donor with Graves disease.

This clonotype was seen ten or more times. The genes are TRBV19 and TRBJ2-2; 7 positions match TRBD2. Trimming took 5 bases from V and 5 from J; bases not matched to a gene: 11. The germline CDR1 and CDR2 sequences are LNHDA and SQIVND (reference sequence). The CDR3 extends over 16 amino acids. This CDR3 is CASSPARLAATGELFF. The CDR3, as DNA: TGTGCCAGTAGTCCAGCGAGACTAGCCGCGACCGGGGAGCTGTTTTTT.

In regard to this clonotype: A read error may explain this, as a much larger clone is one base away. The chain links TRBV29-1 to TRBJ2-5, with 11 bases that match TRBD2. The V segment lost 4 bases and the J segment 4 bases; nucleotides outside the gene matches: 2. Germline lookup yields CDR1 SQVTM and CDR2 ANQGSEA. The CDR3 is 13 amino acids. CDR3 protein: CSVGLAGGETQYF. The CDR3 DNA follows: TGCAGCGTTGGGCTAGCGGGAGGAGAGACCCAGTACTTC. Full variable domain (remainder filled in from reference TRBV29-1 and TRBJ2-5): SAVISQKPSRDICQRGTSLTIQCQVDSQVTMMFWYRQQPGQSLTLIATANQGSEATYESGFVIDKFPISRPNLTFSTLTVSNMSPEDSSIYLCSVGLAGGETQYFGPGTRLLVL.

This clonotype appeared many times. J is TRBJ1-2 and V is TRBV29-1; D perhaps matches TRBD1 (5 bases). CDR1 is SQVTM and CDR2 is ANQGSEA in the germline V gene. V was cut by 6 bases and J by 8 bases, with 16 bases left in between. The CDR3 totals 12 residues. CDR3 nucleotides: TGCAGCGTCGAAACAGGAGAAGACGGCTACACCTTC. This encodes CSVETGEDGYTF.

The chain joins TRBV9 to TRBJ2-5; 7 bases agree with TRBD1. Germline lookup yields CDR1 SGDLS and CDR2 YYNGEE. V was pared by 3 bases and J by 0 bases, with 2 bases of the junction left unmatched. The CDR3 is 14 amino acids. The CDR3 protein is CASSGQGDQETQYF. The CDR3 coding sequence is TGTGCCAGCAGCGGACAGGGAGACCAAGAGACCCAGTACTTC.

In this sample, this clonotype turned up a few times. The junction departs from germline at one end; a sequencing error may be responsible. The V gene is TRBV2, the J gene TRBJ2-1, with 13 bases lining up with TRBD2. CDR3 length equals 17 residues. Germline V gives CDR1 SNHLY, CDR2 FYNNEI. The CDR3: CASSEETPGLAGSEQSF. CDR3 sequence (DNA): TGTGCCAGCAGTGAAGAGACCCCGGGACTAGCGGGAAGTGAGCAGTCCTTC.

This clonotype was picked up many times. The chain has TRBV11-2 and TRBJ2-7; D is undetermined. V was pared by 3 bases and J by 2 bases, with 14 bases between. CDR1 is SGHAT, CDR2 FQNNGV, per germline. The CDR3 runs 15 residues. CDR3 sequence reads: CASSLVYPGPYEQYF. CDR3 nucleotides: TGTGCCAGCAGCTTGGTCTACCCTGGCCCCTACGAGCAGTACTTC.

This clonotype was seen a few times. J is TRBJ2-1 and V is TRBV5-1; 8 bases are a match to TRBD1. With V trimmed by 4 bases and J by 6 bases, 12 bases remained unmatched. Per germline, CDR1 SGHRS and CDR2 YFSETQ. The CDR3 runs 16 residues. This CDR3 reads CASSVGSDRVINEQFF. The CDR3 bases are TGCGCCAGCAGCGTGGGTTCGGACAGGGTGATCAATGAGCAGTTCTTC.

This clonotype was counted ten times or more. The V and J genes are TRBV2 and TRBJ2-5; TRBD2 agrees at 8 bases. CDR1 and CDR2 from the germline V gene are SNHLY and FYNNEI. The CDR3 is made up of 15 amino acids. V shed 6 bases and J 5 bases; nucleotides not matched to a gene: 11. CDR3 amino acids: CASRPGSAGAETQYF. The CDR3 DNA is TGTGCCAGCAGACCCGGCTCAGCGGGAGCGGAGACCCAGTACTTC.

The chain combines TRBV28 with TRBJ2-1, with 11 bases fitting TRBD1. Germline V CDR1 and CDR2: MDHEN, SYDVKM. Trimming cost V 4 bases and J 0 bases; bases outside gene matches: 11. The CDR3 is 19 residues long. The CDR3 protein is CASSYPGQGDGGSYNEQFF. The CDR3 coding sequence is TGTGCCAGCAGTTACCCGGGACAGGGGGATGGTGGCTCCTACAATGAGCAGTTCTTC. Full variable domain (rest looked up from reference TRBV28 and TRBJ2-1): DVKVTQSSRYLVKRTGEKVFLECVQDMDHENMFWYRQDPGLGLRLIYFSYDVKMKEKGDIPEGYSVSREKKERFSLILESASTNQTSMYLCASSYPGQGDGGSYNEQFFGPGTRLTVL.

With regard to this clonotype: This likely came from a read error, as a far larger clone is one base away. The chain employs TRBV12-3 or TRBV12-4 and TRBJ1-2; a weak D match, TRBD1 (6 bases). The CDR3 contains 15 residues. V was shortened by 6 bases and J by 2 bases, with 16 bases between the two germline ends. The CDR3 loop reads CASRLATGRNYGYTF. The CDR3 DNA reads TGTGCCAGCAGGCTAGCTACAGGGAGAAACTATGGCTACACCTTC.

The chain employs TRBV5-1 and TRBJ2-7; 7 nucleotides agree with TRBD1. Per germline, CDR1 SGHRS and CDR2 YFSETQ. V was clipped by 4 bases and J by 0 bases; unmatched bases: 7. This CDR3 is built from 15 residues. CDR3 in amino acids: CASSLSGQSSYEQYF. CDR3 nucleotide sequence: TGCGCCAGCAGCCTCTCGGGACAGAGCTCCTACGAGCAGTACTTC. Full variable domain (missing parts from reference TRBV5-1 and TRBJ2-7): KAGVTQTPRYLIKTRGQQVTLSCSPISGHRSVSWYQQTPGQGLQFLFEYFSETQRNKGNFPGRFSGRQFSNSRSEMNVSTLELGDSALYLCASSLSGQSSYEQYFGPGTRLTVT.

V is TRBV9 and J is TRBJ1-1; 10 bases match TRBD1. The CDR3 covers 15 residues. J was trimmed by 4 bases and V by 4 bases; bases with no gene match: 7. Germline CDR1 is SGDLS and CDR2 is YYNGEE. The CDR3 here is CASSTLGQGGTEAFF. Written as DNA, the CDR3 is TGTGCCAGCAGCACTTTAGGACAGGGGGGCACTGAAGCTTTCTTT. The full variable domain, with the rest looked up from reference TRBV9 and TRBJ1-1, is DSGVTQTPKHLITATGQRVTLRCSPRSGDLSVYWYQQSLDQGLQFLIQYYNGEERAKGNILERFSAQQFPDLHSELNLSSLELGDSALYFCASSTLGQGGTEAFFGQGTRLTVV.

The chain links TRBV19 to TRBJ1-1; TRBD1 might be the D (5 bases). The germline CDR1 and CDR2 sequences are LNHDA and SQIVND (reference sequence). This CDR3 has 13 residues. Trimming left V 3 bases short and J 5 bases short, with 10 bases between. The CDR3, as DNA: TGTGCCAGTAGTATCGCGGGGCAGACTGAAGCTTTCTTT. Amino acid sequence: CASSIAGQTEAFF.

This clonotype was seen repeatedly, ten times or more. This CDR3 reads CASTIPNQPQHF. As DNA, the CDR3 is TGTGCCAGCACCATACCTAATCAGCCCCAGCATTTT. The chain links TRBV6-1 to TRBJ1-5; D gene ambiguous. The CDR3 loop spans 12 amino acids. V lost 7 bases and J lost 4, with 8 bases in between. Germline V lookup: CDR1 MNHNS, CDR2 SASEGT.

This clonotype was seen a single time. The chain recombines TRBV7-3 with TRBJ2-6, with a tentative D call TRBD1 (5 bases). CDR3 length equals 15 residues. Trimming pared 5 bases from V and 0 bases from J, leaving 8 bases between. Germline loops: CDR1 SGHTA, CDR2 FQGTGA. CDR3 in amino acids: CASSPGNSGANVLTF. CDR3 nucleotide sequence: TGTGCCAGCAGCCCAGGGAACTCTGGGGCCAACGTCCTGACTTTC.

The chain carries TRBV29-1 and TRBJ2-6; no firm D call. Germline values: CDR1 SQVTM, CDR2 ANQGSEA. The CDR3 sequence is 17 residues long. V lost 2 bases, J lost 0 bases, and 14 bases lay in between. The CDR3 loop reads CSVERATPGSGANVLTF. CDR3 coding DNA: TGCAGCGTTGAAAGGGCTACACCGGGCTCTGGGGCCAACGTCCTGACTTTC.

This clonotype was seen repeatedly, ten times or more. This sequence joins TRBV12-3 or TRBV12-4 and TRBJ2-4, with D possibly TRBD2 on 5 matching bases. The germline V and J ends were trimmed by 4 bases and 5 bases, with 6 bases remaining between them. The CDR3 runs to 12 residues. The DNA of the CDR3 is TGTGCCAGCAGTTCCGGGGAAAACATTCAGTACTTC. Encoded protein: CASSSGENIQYF.

The V gene is TRBV28, the J gene TRBJ2-3, with D unclear. Germline V lookup: CDR1 MDHEN, CDR2 SYDVKM. The ends were cut back, 3 bases at V and 4 bases at J, with 11 bases in the middle. There are 14 residues in the CDR3. CDR3 nucleotides: TGTGCCAGCAGTTTGTGGGTTCCGGCAGATACGCAGTATTTT. Protein product: CASSLWVPADTQYF.